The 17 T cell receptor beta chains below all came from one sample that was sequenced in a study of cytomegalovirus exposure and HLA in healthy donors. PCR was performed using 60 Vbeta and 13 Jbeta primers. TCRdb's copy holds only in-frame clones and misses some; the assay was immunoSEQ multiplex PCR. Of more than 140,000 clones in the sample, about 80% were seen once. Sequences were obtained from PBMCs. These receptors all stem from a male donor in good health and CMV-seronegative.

CDR3 sequence reads: CASSTGQGGEQYF. The CDR3, as DNA: TGTGCCAGCAGCACTGGACAGGGGGGGGAGCAGTACTTC. The chain links TRBV11-1 to TRBJ2-7; 10 positions match TRBD1. V dropped 5 bases and J dropped 7; count of bases not matched to a gene: 5. The CDR3 runs to 13 residues. The V gene's germline CDR1 is SGHAT and CDR2 FQDESV (reference sequence).

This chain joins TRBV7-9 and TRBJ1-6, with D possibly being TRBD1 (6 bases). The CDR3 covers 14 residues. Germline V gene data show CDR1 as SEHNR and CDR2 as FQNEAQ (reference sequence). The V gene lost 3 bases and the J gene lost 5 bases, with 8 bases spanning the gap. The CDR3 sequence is CASSFPGDNSPLHF. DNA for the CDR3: TGTGCCAGCAGCTTCCCAGGGGATAATTCACCCCTCCACTTT.

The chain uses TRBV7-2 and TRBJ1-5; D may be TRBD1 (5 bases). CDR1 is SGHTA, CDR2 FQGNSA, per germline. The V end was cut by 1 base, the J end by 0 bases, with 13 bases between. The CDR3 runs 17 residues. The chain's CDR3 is CASSLGIDSYSNQPQHF. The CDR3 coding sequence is TGTGCCAGCAGCTTAGGGATTGACAGCTATAGCAATCAGCCCCAGCATTTT.

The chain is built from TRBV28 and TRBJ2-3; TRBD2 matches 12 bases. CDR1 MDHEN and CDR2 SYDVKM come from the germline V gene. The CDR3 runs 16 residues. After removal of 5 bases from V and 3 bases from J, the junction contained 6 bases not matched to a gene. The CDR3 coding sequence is TGTGCCAGCAGTCCCCCTAGCGGGAGGGGTACAGATACGCAGTATTTT. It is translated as CASSPPSGRGTDTQYF.

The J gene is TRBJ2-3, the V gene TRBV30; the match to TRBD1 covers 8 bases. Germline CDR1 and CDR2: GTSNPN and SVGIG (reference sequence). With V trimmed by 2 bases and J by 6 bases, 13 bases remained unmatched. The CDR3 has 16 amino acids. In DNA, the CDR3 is TGTGCCTGGAGTCCCTCCGGACAGGGTCCCAGGGATACGCAGTATTTT. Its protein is CAWSPSGQGPRDTQYF.

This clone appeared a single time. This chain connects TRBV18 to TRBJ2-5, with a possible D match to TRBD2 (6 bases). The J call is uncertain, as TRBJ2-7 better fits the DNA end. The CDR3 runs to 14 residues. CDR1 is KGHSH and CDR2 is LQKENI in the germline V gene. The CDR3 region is CASSPSGSFYEQYF. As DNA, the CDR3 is TGTGCCAGCTCACCCTCCGGGAGCTTCTACGAGCAGTACTTC.

CDR3 sequence reads: CASSFRTGGTEAFF. CDR3 nucleotide sequence: TGTGCCAGCAGCTTCCGGACAGGGGGCACTGAAGCTTTCTTT. The V call is TRBV7-2, the J call TRBJ1-1; 10 bases are shared with TRBD1. The CDR3 is made up of 14 amino acids. The J segment lost 4 bases and the V segment lost 3 bases, leaving 2 bases of the junction unmatched. Germline loops: CDR1 SGHTA, CDR2 FQGNSA.

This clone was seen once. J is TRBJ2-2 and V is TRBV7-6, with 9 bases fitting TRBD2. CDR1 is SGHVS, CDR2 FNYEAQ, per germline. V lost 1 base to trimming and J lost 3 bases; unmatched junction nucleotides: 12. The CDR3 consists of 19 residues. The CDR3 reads CASSLGAIVVAGDTGELFF. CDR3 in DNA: TGTGCCAGCAGCTTAGGGGCTATTGTGGTAGCGGGGGACACCGGGGAGCTGTTTTTT.

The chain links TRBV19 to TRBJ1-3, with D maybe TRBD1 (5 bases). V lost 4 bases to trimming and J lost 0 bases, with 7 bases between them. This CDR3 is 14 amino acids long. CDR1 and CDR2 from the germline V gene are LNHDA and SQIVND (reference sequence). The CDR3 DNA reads TGTGCCAGTAGTACAGGGTCCTCTGGAAACACCATATATTTT. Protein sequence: CASSTGSSGNTIYF.

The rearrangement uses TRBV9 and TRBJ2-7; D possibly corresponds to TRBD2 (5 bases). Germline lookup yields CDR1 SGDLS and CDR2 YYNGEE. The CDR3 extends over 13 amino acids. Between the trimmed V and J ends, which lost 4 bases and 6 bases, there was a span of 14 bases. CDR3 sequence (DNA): TGTGCCAGCAGCACCTTGACGGGGAGCGAGCAGTACTTC. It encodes CASSTLTGSEQYF.

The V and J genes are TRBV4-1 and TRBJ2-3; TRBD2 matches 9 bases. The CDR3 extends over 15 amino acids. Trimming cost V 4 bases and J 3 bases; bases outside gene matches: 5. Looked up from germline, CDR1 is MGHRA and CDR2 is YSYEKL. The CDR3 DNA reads TGCGCCAGCAGCCTAGCGGGAGTAAGGACAGATACGCAGTATTTT. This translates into CASSLAGVRTDTQYF.

Here the CDR3 DNA reads TGTGCCAGCAGCCCTCAGGGGGCGCACGCTGAAGCTTTCTTT. Encoded protein: CASSPQGAHAEAFF. The chain combines TRBV7-8 with TRBJ1-1; 8 bases match TRBD1. The CDR3 covers 14 residues. J was trimmed by 6 bases and V by 5 bases; bases with no gene match: 8. Per the germline V gene, CDR1 is SGHVS and CDR2 is FQNEAQ. The full variable domain, rest sourced from reference TRBV7-8 and TRBJ1-1, is GAGVSQSPRYKVAKRGQDVALRCDPISGHVSLFWYQQALGQGPEFLTYFQNEAQLDKSGLPSDRFFAERPEGSVSTLKIQRTQQEDSAVYLCASSPQGAHAEAFFGQGTRLTVV.

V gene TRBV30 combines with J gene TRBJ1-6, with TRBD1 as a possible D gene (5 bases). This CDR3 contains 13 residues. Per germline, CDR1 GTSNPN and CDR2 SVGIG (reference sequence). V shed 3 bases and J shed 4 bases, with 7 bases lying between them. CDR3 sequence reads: CAWSGGYNSPLHF. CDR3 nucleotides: TGTGCCTGGAGCGGGGGGTATAATTCACCCCTCCACTTT.

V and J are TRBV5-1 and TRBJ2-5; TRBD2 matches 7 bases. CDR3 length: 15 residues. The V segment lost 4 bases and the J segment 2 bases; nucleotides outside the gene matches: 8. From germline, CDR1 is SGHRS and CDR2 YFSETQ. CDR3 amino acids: CASSRRAGEQETQYF. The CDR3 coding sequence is TGCGCCAGCAGCCGGCGCGCGGGAGAACAAGAGACCCAGTACTTC.

The CDR3 loop reads CASSYSAGVSQYEQYF. Written as DNA, the CDR3 is TGTGCCAGCAGTTACTCGGCAGGGGTATCTCAGTACGAGCAGTACTTC. The chain carries TRBV6-6 and TRBJ2-5; perhaps TRBD1 as D (6 bases). The J call may be in error: the DNA end matches TRBJ2-7 better. The CDR3 contains 16 residues. Per the germline V gene, CDR1 is MNHNY and CDR2 is SVGAGI (reference sequence).

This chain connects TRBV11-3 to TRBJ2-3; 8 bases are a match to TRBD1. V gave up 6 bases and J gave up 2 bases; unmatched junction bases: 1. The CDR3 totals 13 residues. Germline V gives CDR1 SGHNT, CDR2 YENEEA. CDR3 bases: TGTGCCAGCAGGACAGGGGCCACAGATACGCAGTATTTT. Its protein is CASRTGATDTQYF. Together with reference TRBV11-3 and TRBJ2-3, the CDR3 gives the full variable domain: EAGVVQSPRYKIIEKKQPVAFWCNPISGHNTLYWYLQNLGQGPELLIRYENEEAVDDSQLPKDRFSAERLKGVDSTLKIQPAELGDSAVYLCASRTGATDTQYFGPGTRLTVL.

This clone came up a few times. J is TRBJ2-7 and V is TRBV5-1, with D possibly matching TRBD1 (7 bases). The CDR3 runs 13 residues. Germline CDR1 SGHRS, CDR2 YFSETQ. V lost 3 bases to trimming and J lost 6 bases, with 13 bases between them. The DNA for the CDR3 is TGCGCCAGCAGCTCCTTCCAGGGGGGCGAGCAGTACTTC. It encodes CASSSFQGGEQYF.